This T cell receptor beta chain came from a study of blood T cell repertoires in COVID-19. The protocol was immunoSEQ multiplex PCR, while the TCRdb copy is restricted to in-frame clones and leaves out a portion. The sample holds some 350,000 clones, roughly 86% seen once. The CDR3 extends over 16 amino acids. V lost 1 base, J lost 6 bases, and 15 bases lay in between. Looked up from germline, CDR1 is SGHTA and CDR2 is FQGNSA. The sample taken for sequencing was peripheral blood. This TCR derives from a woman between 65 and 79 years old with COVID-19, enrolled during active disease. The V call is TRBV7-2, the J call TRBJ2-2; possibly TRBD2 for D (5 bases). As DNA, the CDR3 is TGTGCCAGCAGCTTAGAAGCTAGCTTGATCGCCGGGGAGCTGTTTTTT. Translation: CASSLEASLIAGELFF.